These 23 T cell receptor beta chains were all obtained from the same sample, sequenced in a study of blood T cells in healthy people across ages. For the second PCR, which ran for about 6 to 11 cycles, a sample-barcoded 5' primer and a J-beta primer mix were used. Each CDR3 protein is one row after TCRdb ran MiXCR on the 5' RACE reads. The sample lists about 650,000 distinct CDR3 sequences; over 40% were seen once. Sequencing was performed on blood. All receptors derive from a woman older than 75 in good health.

This clonotype was seen a few times. The V and J genes are TRBV9 and TRBJ2-2; D possibly corresponds to TRBD1 (5 bases). The CDR3 has 13 amino acids. Looked up from germline, CDR1 is SGDLS and CDR2 is YYNGEE. Trimming removed 0 bases from V and 6 bases from J, with 6 bases in between. The CDR3: CASSVEGAGELFF. In nucleotides, the CDR3 is TGTGCCAGCAGCGTAGAAGGGGCCGGGGAGCTGTTTTTT.

The chain couples TRBV29-1 to TRBJ2-3, with D tentatively TRBD1 or TRBD2 (5 bases each). Germline CDR1 reads SQVTM; CDR2 reads ANQGSEA. With 4 bases removed from V and 2 bases from J, the gap between germline ends came to 10 bases. There are 13 residues in the CDR3. This chain's CDR3 is CSVVGTITDTQYF. DNA for the CDR3: TGCAGCGTTGTGGGGACCATCACAGATACGCAGTATTTT.

This clonotype was seen a single time. The chain links TRBV13 to TRBJ2-2, with 9 bases aligning to TRBD2. The ends lost 4 bases at V and 2 bases at J; junction bases unmatched: 5. This CDR3 is built from 16 residues. In germline, CDR1 is PRHDT, CDR2 FYEKMQ (reference sequence). The CDR3 sequence: CASSYSGSTNTGELFF. CDR3 bases: TGTGCCAGCAGCTATAGCGGGAGCACCAACACCGGGGAGCTGTTTTTT. Using reference TRBV13 and TRBJ2-2 for the parts outside the CDR3, the full variable domain is AAGVIQSPRHLIKEKRETATLKCYPIPRHDTVYWYQQGPGQDPQFLISFYEKMQSDKGSIPDRFSAQQFSDYHSELNMSSLELGDSALYFCASSYSGSTNTGELFFGEGSRLTVL.

The chain uses TRBV20-1 and TRBJ2-5; D remains ambiguous. V shed 5 bases and J shed 2 bases, with 15 bases lying between them. The CDR3 has 14 residues. CDR1 DFQATT and CDR2 SNEGSKA come from the germline V gene (reference sequence). The CDR3 region has the DNA TGCAGTGCTCCCCCTTTGGGTATTCAAGAGACCCAGTACTTC. It translates to CSAPPLGIQETQYF.

This sequence joins TRBV5-1 and TRBJ2-1; 8 bases map to TRBD2. The CDR3 length is 14 residues. Germline loops: CDR1 SGHRS, CDR2 YFSETQ. The J segment lost 4 bases and the V segment lost 3 bases, leaving 3 bases of the junction unmatched. The CDR3 reads CASSSGGMYNEQFF. The CDR3 nucleotides read TGCGCCAGCAGCTCGGGAGGGATGTACAATGAGCAGTTCTTC.

This sequence joins TRBV28 and TRBJ2-7; D perhaps matches TRBD1 (6 bases). Germline loops: CDR1 MDHEN, CDR2 SYDVKM. V lost 6 bases and J lost 3, with 12 bases in between. This CDR3 region has 13 residues. The CDR3 region is CASSPHRVYEQYF. Written as DNA, the CDR3 is TGTGCCAGCAGCCCGCACAGGGTCTACGAGCAGTACTTC.

The rearrangement links TRBV10-2 to TRBJ1-2; D gene uncertain. The CDR3 loop spans 13 amino acids. Between the trimmed V and J ends, which lost 4 bases and 5 bases, there was a span of 11 bases. CDR1 and CDR2 (germline): WSHSY, SAAADI. The CDR3 DNA sequence: TGCGCCAGCAGTGGTCAGGCGACTTATGGCTACACCTTC. Amino acids: CASSGQATYGYTF.

This clonotype came up many times. This sequence joins TRBV10-3 and TRBJ2-3; 8 nucleotides match TRBD2. Germline loops: CDR1 ENHRY, CDR2 SYGVKD. The CDR3 extends over 13 amino acids. Germline trimming cut 10 bases from V and 2 bases from J; bases unmatched to any gene: 5. CDR3 nucleotide sequence: TGTGCCACCGGGGGGGAGAACACAGATACGCAGTATTTT. Translating it yields CATGGENTDTQYF.

A remark on this clonotype: This could be a read error, since a much larger clone is one nucleotide away. The chain links TRBV7-3 to TRBJ2-5, with D possibly being TRBD2 (5 bases). V was trimmed by 2 bases and J by 11 bases, leaving 24 bases between them. Germline CDR1 and CDR2: SGHTA and FQGTGA. The CDR3 totals 16 residues. DNA of the CDR3: TGTGCCAGCAGCTTATTCGGGAATTTAAGGAACAATGAGCAGTACTTC. It is translated as CASSLFGNLRNNEQYF. The entire variable domain, with the rest obtained from reference TRBV7-3 and TRBJ2-5, is as follows: GAGVSQTPSNKVTEKGKYVELRCDPISGHTALYWYRQSLGQGPEFLIYFQGTGAADDSGLPNDRFFAVRPEGSVSTLKIQRTERGDSAVYLCASSLFGNLRNNEQYFGPGTRLLVL.

As concerns this clonotype: A read error may explain this, as a much larger clone is one base away. This sequence joins TRBV20-1 and TRBJ2-5, with D possibly being TRBD1 or TRBD2 (6 bases each). The length of the CDR3 is 10 residues. Trimming took 6 bases from V and 11 from J, leaving 13 bases between them. Germline V gene data show CDR1 as DFQATT and CDR2 as SNEGSKA (reference sequence). This CDR3 reads CSAGGNEQYF. Here the CDR3 DNA reads TGCAGTGCCGGGGGCAATGAGCAGTACTTC.

This clonotype came up many times. This rearrangement joins TRBV7-8 to TRBJ2-1, with D perhaps TRBD1 (7 bases). The V end was cut by 4 bases, the J end by 7 bases, with 26 bases between. The CDR3 length is 18 residues. CDR1 and CDR2 (germline): SGHVS, FQNEAQ. CDR3 protein: CASSSSPGGLSSGNEQFF. The CDR3 coding sequence is TGTGCCAGCAGCTCCTCCCCAGGGGGGCTAAGTTCGGGAAATGAGCAGTTCTTC.

This chain connects TRBV2 to TRBJ2-5; TRBD2 might be the D (5 bases). CDR3 length: 13 amino acids. Trimming stripped 3 bases from V and 9 bases from J, with 14 bases between. Germline V gives CDR1 SNHLY, CDR2 FYNNEI. CDR3 residues: CASSEDGVTAQYF. The DNA of the CDR3 is TGTGCCAGCAGTGAGGACGGGGTGACGGCCCAGTACTTC.

This clonotype has a count of ten or more. Possible read error: a much larger clone is one base away. V and J are TRBV6-6 and TRBJ2-1; possible D gene TRBD2, 5 bases. Germline V gene lookup returns CDR1 MNHNY and CDR2 SVGAGI (reference sequence). V dropped 7 bases and J dropped 0 bases, with 13 bases sitting between them. This CDR3 has 15 amino acids. The chain's CDR3 is CASTKLVSSYNEQFF. As DNA, the CDR3 is TGTGCCAGCACTAAACTAGTGAGCTCCTACAATGAGCAGTTCTTC.

The V and J genes are TRBV7-2 and TRBJ2-4; D gene unclear. The J call may be incorrect, as the DNA end agrees better with TRBJ2-7. The CDR3 is made up of 11 amino acids. The germline V gene has CDR1 SGHTA and CDR2 FQGNSA. The DNA for the CDR3 is TGTGCCAGCAACTCCAACTACGAGCAGTACTTC. As protein: CASNSNYEQYF.

This chain joins TRBV7-9 and TRBJ2-3, with TRBD2 matching 10 bases. Per the germline V gene, CDR1 is SEHNR and CDR2 is FQNEAQ (reference sequence). CDR3 size: 16 residues. The V and J ends lost 0 bases and 4 bases, in that order; junction bases with no gene match: 4. CDR3: CASSLASGRAADTQYF. The CDR3 DNA reads as TGTGCCAGCAGCTTAGCGAGCGGGAGGGCCGCAGATACGCAGTATTTT. Supplemented by reference TRBV7-9 and TRBJ2-3, the full variable domain reads DTGVSQNPRHKITKRGQNVTFRCDPISEHNRLYWYRQTLGQGPEFLTYFQNEAQLEKSRLLSDRFSAERPKGSFSTLEIQRTEQGDSAMYLCASSLASGRAADTQYFGPGTRLTVL.

In its sample, this clonotype was seen many times. V usage is TRBV6-6 and J usage is TRBJ1-4, with D possibly being TRBD1 (6 bases). CDR3 length: 12 residues. With 5 bases removed from V and 14 bases from J, the gap between germline ends came to 15 bases. Germline V gene sequence: CDR1 MNHNY, CDR2 SVGAGI (reference sequence). The CDR3 DNA follows: TGTGCCAGCAGTCAGTCCCGGGACACCCTGTTTTTT. Amino acids: CASSQSRDTLFF.

V usage is TRBV7-2 and J usage is TRBJ2-2; TRBD2 might be the D (6 bases). Germline CDR1 SGHTA, CDR2 FQGNSA. The CDR3 is 17 amino acids. Trimming pared 5 bases from V and 6 bases from J, leaving 22 bases between. Here the CDR3 reads CASSHSGTLRIAGELFF. CDR3 in DNA: TGTGCCAGCAGCCATTCAGGGACTTTAAGGATCGCCGGGGAGCTGTTTTTT.

CDR3 protein: CASSLEAGRPKNIQYF. CDR3 DNA sequence: TGTGCCAGCAGCTTAGAGGCAGGGAGGCCCAAAAACATTCAGTACTTC. The rearrangement links TRBV7-2 to TRBJ2-4, with D possibly TRBD2 on 6 matching bases. CDR3 length: 16 amino acids. Trimming pared 1 base from V and 2 bases from J, leaving 12 bases between. CDR1 SGHTA and CDR2 FQGNSA come from the germline V gene.

This clonotype was seen more than once but under ten times. The CDR3 DNA follows: TGTGCCAGCAGTATAGCGGGGGTCCAGTACAATGAGCAGTACTTC. This codes for CASSIAGVQYNEQYF. This chain uses TRBV28 with TRBJ2-5, with 9 bases lining up with TRBD2. V shed 5 bases and J 11 bases; nucleotides not matched to a gene: 15. Germline loops: CDR1 MDHEN, CDR2 SYDVKM. The CDR3 has 15 amino acids.

J is TRBJ1-6 and V is TRBV27; D call uncertain. From germline, CDR1 is MNHEY and CDR2 SMNVEV (reference sequence). With 3 bases removed from V and 8 bases from J, the gap between germline ends came to 11 bases. This CDR3 is 14 amino acids long. The CDR3 region is CASSLRPPDSPLHF. CDR3 nucleotides: TGTGCCAGCAGTTTGCGGCCGCCGGATTCACCCCTCCACTTT.

The chain carries TRBV29-1 and TRBJ2-1, with TRBD1 matching 7 bases. This CDR3 spans 15 amino acids. V shed 4 bases and J 3 bases; nucleotides not matched to a gene: 9. Germline V gene sequence: CDR1 SQVTM, CDR2 ANQGSEA. The CDR3 is CSVVADRRYYNEQFF. CDR3 DNA sequence: TGCAGCGTTGTTGCGGACAGGAGATACTACAATGAGCAGTTCTTC.

Concerning this clonotype: A much larger clone differs by one base, so this may be a read error. This CDR3 is missing its conserved last phenylalanine or tryptophan, likely due to a read error. The V gene is TRBV27, the J gene TRBJ2-1; D possibly corresponds to TRBD2 (5 bases). This CDR3 spans 11 amino acids. Trimming removed 5 bases at V and 8 bases at J, with 7 bases between. Germline CDR1 MNHEY, CDR2 SMNVEV (reference sequence). CDR3 loop: CASSEGYEQFL. The CDR3 DNA follows: TGTGCCAGCAGTGAGGGATATGAGCAGTTCTTA.

The rearrangement uses TRBV3-1 and TRBJ2-2; possible D gene TRBD2, 5 bases. The V end lost 3 bases, the J end lost 2 bases, and 13 bases lay between the germline ends. CDR1 and CDR2 (germline): LGHDT, YNNKEL (reference sequence). CDR3 size: 16 residues. The CDR3 bases are TGTGCCAGCAGCCACAGGACTCGACGAAACACCGGGGAGCTGTTTTTT. Protein product: CASSHRTRRNTGELFF.